This TCR beta chain was observed in a study of cytomegalovirus exposure and HLA in healthy donors (dated by TCRdb to the late 2010s). Broadly, across the study: An earlier analysis of around 600 of the donors reported more than 250 Gb of sequence data and some 100 million unique TCR beta sequences from approximately 180 million T cells. The number of donors typed differed by locus, with 629-630 for A, B, C, DRB1 and DQB1, around 520 for DQA1, 606 for DPA1, and 472 for DPB1. Among the 398 genotyped donors, approximately 76% belonged to the genetic ancestry cluster associated with self-reported Caucasian donors. The T cell repertoires of 666 subjects were profiled by immunosequencing and related to cytomegalovirus serostatus. An early release that covered roughly 600 HLA-typed donors contained approximately 300 gigabases of sequencing data and 70 million to 100 million unique TCR sequences. Donor age, sex, ethnicity and CMV serostatus were collected together with the repertoire data. Both class I and class II loci were covered by HLA typing, at four-digit resolution. Genome-wide SNP genotypes for about 65% of the 666 donors were used in a later genetic analysis, which treated that subset as a discovery cohort. The aim of the study was to test whether cataloging public T cell receptors could identify signatures of past pathogen exposure. Along with the approximately 600-subject first cohort, a separate validation cohort of about 110 different subjects was used. To predict cytomegalovirus infection status, the study combined high-throughput TCR immunosequencing, statistical association of individual TCRs with disease status, and machine learning. Four or five DR-DQ haplotypes were handled as single units for association and clustering because linkage in the cohort was strong. Every repertoire in the discovery cohort had been generated on one and the same sequencing platform. Rather than using new phenotypic data, the later analysis identified candidate immune exposures from TCR beta sequences and from how often those sequences occurred across donors. On average, around 230,000 unique TCR beta nucleotide sequences were sequenced per donor among roughly 430 genotyped donors of the cohort, with approximately 18% of those sequences being non-productive. An earlier analysis of some 600 of the donors applied high-throughput TCR beta sequencing to assess whether each TCR beta V gene segment acted as functional or pseudogenic. A later analysis re-analyzed previously published TCR beta repertoires from approximately 700 donors and added high-resolution HLA genotyping to study TCR occurrence patterns. The full study reports these points: In a later analysis, the rate of TCR association differed among HLA loci, with DRB1 alleles having the most associated TCRs and HLA-C alleles having the fewest. Some IMGT-functional V segments, including TRBV6-2 and TRBV6-3, could not be told apart with the 87-base-pair reads, so those segments were excluded. A later analysis associated some 17,000 TCR beta sequences with specific HLA alleles at a false discovery rate of 0.05. Three of the identified cytomegalovirus-associated TCR beta chains were confirmed in vitro to be specific for cytomegalovirus antigens. In a later genetic analysis, fewer N-insertions in productive TCRs were reported among donors in an Asian-associated ancestry cluster than the roughly 700-donor mean. Linkage disequilibrium might explain the correlated functional status among segregating V segments, but an unknown experimental factor could not be ruled out. V-gene and J-gene trimming of TCR beta chains was associated with a missense DCLRE1C variant in a later genetic analysis, and the association was replicated in an independent cohort. This cohort had only TCR beta chains sequenced, and the lack of alpha or paired-chain data limited which features could be detected. An earlier analysis of around 540 of the donors showed that most TCR beta V segments appeared in productive rearrangements either about 87% or about 30% of the time, which broadly matched IMGT annotations. Immune exposure information for the cohort was limited to CMV serostatus. Presence/absence analyses assumed roughly uniform sequencing depth across donors, an assumption that may not hold. According to a later analysis, most CMV-associated TCR beta chains appeared to be HLA-restricted, and the HLA associations seemed to be driven largely by CMV exposure. In a later analysis, several top co-occurrence clusters were reported to appear linked to parvovirus B19, influenza, CMV and Epstein-Barr virus. In both the original and validation cohorts, the classifier was reported to diagnose cytomegalovirus status with high specificity and sensitivity. The study gave a list of 150 to 200 TCR beta chains associated with cytomegalovirus. Because HLA typing was unavailable for some donors at each locus, only the typed subset was used in association tests. A further reported finding was that TCR beta sequences accurately predicted the HLA-A and HLA-B alleles for most subjects in the first cohort. A cluster of highly shared sequence variants was judged likely to represent a technical artifact of the sequencing pipeline. Because counts were too low, about 15 rarely observed V segments, including chromosome 9 orphons, were left out of the earlier analysis of 587 of the donors. When HLA alleles, especially DR and DQ, strongly co-occurred, TCR associations were difficult to assign to individual alleles. In a later analysis, HLA-associated TCR beta chains were found to be more clonally expanded and to have lower generation probabilities than equally common non-associated chains. The authors suggested that the approach could potentially be generalized to other disease states and immunological phenotypes. Most TCR sequences were seen in very few donors, while some public TCRs were found in many individuals.

To prepare the library, the immunoSEQ multiplex PCR assay was applied. The multiplex PCR relied on a mix of 60 forward primers for TCR Vbeta segments and 13 reverse primers for TCR Jbeta segments. The CDR3 region of rearranged TCR beta genes was amplified from genomic DNA by a multiplex PCR assay. The amplified TCR beta libraries were sequenced on the Illumina HiSeq System as 87-base-pair reads. As for the original processing: In a later analysis, tens of millions of unique TCR beta chains were counted across the roughly 610 repertoires, and roughly 11 million of these chains were shared by at least two donors. To remove PCR and sequencing errors, raw reads were error-corrected and collapsed into unique sequences using a nearest-neighbor algorithm that merged closely related sequences. Alignment of CDR3 sequences to IMGT reference sequences was used to assign V, D and J gene segments. Each retained sequence needed at least a six-nucleotide match to both a V gene segment and a J gene segment. Rearrangements were called productive when the CDR3 lacked stop codons and stayed in frame with V and J; all others were non-productive. CDR3 was defined by IMGT convention, running from the second conserved V-encoded cysteine to the conserved J-encoded phenylalanine. Sequences without an unambiguous match to a single V gene segment were excluded from the earlier analysis of about 600 of the donors. In an earlier analysis of some 590 of the donors, a V segment was called functional when productive rearrangements were above 56.7%, and segregating when the standard deviation between donors exceeded 5%. To diagnose cytomegalovirus status from the catalog of TCR beta chain sequences, a statistical classification framework was built. V and J gene assignment, in a later analysis, came from comparing TCR nucleotide sequences with IMGT/GENE-DB human TR gene sequences. In a later analysis, CDR3 sequences and most-parsimonious VDJ recombination scenarios were assigned using the TCRdist pipeline. In a later analysis, each TCR beta chain was defined by its CDR3 amino acid sequence together with its V-gene family, and reads lacking a unique V-gene family were excluded. A later analysis removed nearly 600 highly shared, low-generation-probability nucleotide sequences to deal with suspected cross-contamination and a sequencing artifact. A later analysis calculated a clonal expansion index for each public chain from normalized within-repertoire ranks of inferred template counts. In a later analysis, generation probabilities were computed with a VDJ recombination model fitted to out-of-frame rearrangements, and the resulting probabilities were checked against IGoR. In a later analysis, hypergeometric tests were used to score TCR-TCR, TCR-HLA and TCR-CMV co-occurrence, with a repertoire-size bias correction applied to TCR pairs. To estimate false discovery rates, a later analysis permuted the HLA or CMV assignments 20 times. In a later analysis, co-occurring TCRs were grouped using DBSCAN, and TCRdist sequence similarity was added for clustering within HLA-allele-positive subsets. For co-occurrence clustering, repertoires with fewer than 30,000 or more than 120,000 public chains were excluded, along with about five repertoires with anomalous nucleotide sharing. Here the immuneACCESS table is served through TCRdb, limited to in-frame sequences with V and J called. Missing clones are a known gap in these copies; in checked studies unresolved V genes cover under half, and the rest lacks a known reason. V, J and clone size are those of that table, while D and trimming were read from the DNA. The sample records around 63,000 clones, around 80% of which are singletons. Less than 3% of the sample is in the top ten clones.

To note about this clone: It lacks a known antigen. No clone much larger than this one lies a single base away; base qualities are absent.

The CDR3 goes from the cysteine to the phenylalanine over 17 residues. Only the CDR3 DNA is retained, 51 bases long and in frame from the first base. V is pruned by 4 bases and J by 2 bases, leaving 12 bases of the junction without a gene match. The germline V gene encodes CDR1 MDHEN and CDR2 SYDVKM. The cohort consisted of approximately 670 healthy bone marrow donors. Cohort members were all nominally healthy when sampled, although unrecorded immune exposures were likely present. The donor was CMV seronegative and was included in the group of about 350 seronegative cohort members. Each donor provided a peripheral blood sample, and peripheral blood mononuclear cells were used for TCR beta sequencing. The Qiagen DNeasy Blood Extraction Kit was used to extract genomic DNA from the blood cell samples.

The sequence was collected from a woman aged 30 to 39 in good health and CMV-seronegative. Sequencing was carried out using PBMCs. This sequence uses TRBV28 and TRBJ2-3; a stretch of 7 junction bases matches TRBD1. The CDR3 reads CASSSVADRVFTDTQYF. The DNA sequence is given as TGTGCCAGCAGTTCGGTGGCCGACAGGGTGTTCACAGATACGCAGTATTTT. Where the CDR3 stops, the reference TRBV28 and TRBJ2-3 genes take over; the full variable domain is DVKVTQSSRYLVKRTGEKVFLECVQDMDHENMFWYRQDPGLGLRLIYFSYDVKMKEKGDIPEGYSVSREKKERFSLILESASTNQTSMYLCASSSVADRVFTDTQYFGPGTRLTVL.